This TCR beta chain was obtained from a study of cytomegalovirus exposure and HLA in healthy donors. Study summary: It was reported in a later analysis that the roughly 120 validation repertoires used the same platform as the 550 to 800 first-cohort repertoires.

The CDR3 is made up of 12 amino acids. Germline CDR1 reads GTSNPN; CDR2 reads SVGIG (reference sequence). Trimming took off 7 bases at V and 6 bases at J, with 15 bases between the two ends. Assay used: immunoSEQ multiplex PCR; TCRdb lists only in-frame clones, some missing. Among about 360,000 clones listed, roughly 85% were seen once. The J gene is TRBJ1-1, the V gene TRBV30, with D unresolved. This sequence was found in a woman in her late teens or twenties in good health and CMV-seronegative. Source material: PBMCs. CDR3 residues: CAYSQPGSEAFF. CDR3 sequence (DNA): TGTGCCTACTCACAACCGGGATCTGAAGCTTTCTTT. The entire variable domain, with the rest obtained from reference TRBV30 and TRBJ1-1, is as follows: SQTIHQWPATLVQPVGSPLSLECTVEGTSNPNLYWYRQAAGRGLQLLFYSVGIGQISSEVPQNLSASRPQDRQFILSSKKLLLSDSGFYLCAYSQPGSEAFFGQGTRLTVV.